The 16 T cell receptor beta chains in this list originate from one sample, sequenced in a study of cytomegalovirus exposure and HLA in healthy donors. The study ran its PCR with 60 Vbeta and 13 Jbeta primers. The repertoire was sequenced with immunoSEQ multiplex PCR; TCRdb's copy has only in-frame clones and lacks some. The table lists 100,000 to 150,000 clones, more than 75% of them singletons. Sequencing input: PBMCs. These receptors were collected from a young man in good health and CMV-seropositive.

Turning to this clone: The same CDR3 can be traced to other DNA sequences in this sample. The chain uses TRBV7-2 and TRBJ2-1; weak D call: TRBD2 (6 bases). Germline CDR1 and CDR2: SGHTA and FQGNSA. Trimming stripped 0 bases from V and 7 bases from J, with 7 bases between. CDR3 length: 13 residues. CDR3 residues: CASSLARGNEQFF. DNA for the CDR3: TGTGCCAGCAGCTTAGCTCGGGGGAATGAGCAGTTCTTC.

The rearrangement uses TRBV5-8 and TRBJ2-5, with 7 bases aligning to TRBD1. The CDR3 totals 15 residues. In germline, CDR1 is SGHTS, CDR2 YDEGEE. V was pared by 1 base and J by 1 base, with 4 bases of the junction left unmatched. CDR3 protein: CASSLRRDSQETQYF. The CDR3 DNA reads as TGTGCCAGCAGCTTGCGTCGGGACAGCCAAGAGACCCAGTACTTC.

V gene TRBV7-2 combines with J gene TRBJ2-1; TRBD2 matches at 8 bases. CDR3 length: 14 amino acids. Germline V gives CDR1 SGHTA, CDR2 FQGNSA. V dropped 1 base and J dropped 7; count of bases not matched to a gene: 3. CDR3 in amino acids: CASSLVERENEQFF. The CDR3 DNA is TGTGCCAGCAGCTTAGTGGAGCGGGAGAATGAGCAGTTCTTC. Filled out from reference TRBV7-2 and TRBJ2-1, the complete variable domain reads GAGVSQSPSNKVTEKGKDVELRCDPISGHTALYWYRQSLGQGLEFLIYFQGNSAPDKSGLPSDRFSAERTGGSVSTLTIQRTQQEDSAVYLCASSLVERENEQFFGPGTRLTVL.

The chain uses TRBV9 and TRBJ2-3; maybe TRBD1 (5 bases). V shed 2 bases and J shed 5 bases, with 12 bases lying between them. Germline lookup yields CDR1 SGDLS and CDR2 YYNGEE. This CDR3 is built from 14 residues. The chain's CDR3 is CASSVGQAQDTQYF. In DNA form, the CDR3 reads TGTGCCAGCAGCGTGGGGCAAGCCCAAGATACGCAGTATTTT. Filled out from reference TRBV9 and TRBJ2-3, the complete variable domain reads DSGVTQTPKHLITATGQRVTLRCSPRSGDLSVYWYQQSLDQGLQFLIQYYNGEERAKGNILERFSAQQFPDLHSELNLSSLELGDSALYFCASSVGQAQDTQYFGPGTRLTVL.

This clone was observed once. The CDR3 nucleotides are TGTGCCTGGAGTCCCCTTGGGAGCAACCACTATGGCTACACCTTC. It specifies CAWSPLGSNHYGYTF. The chain joins TRBV30 to TRBJ1-2; no clear D gene. CDR3 length equals 15 residues. V was shortened by 2 bases and J by 3 bases, with 16 bases between the two germline ends. The germline gives CDR1 GTSNPN, CDR2 SVGIG (reference sequence).

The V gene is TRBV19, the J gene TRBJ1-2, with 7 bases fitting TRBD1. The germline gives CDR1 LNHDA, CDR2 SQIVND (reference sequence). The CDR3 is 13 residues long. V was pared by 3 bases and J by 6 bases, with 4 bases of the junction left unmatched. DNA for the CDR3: TGTGCCAGTAGTATGAGGCAGGGGGATGGCTACACCTTC. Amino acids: CASSMRQGDGYTF.

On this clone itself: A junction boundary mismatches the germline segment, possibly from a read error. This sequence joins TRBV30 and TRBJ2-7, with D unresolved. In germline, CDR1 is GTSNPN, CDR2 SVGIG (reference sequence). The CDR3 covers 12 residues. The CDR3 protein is CARSNTPYEQYF. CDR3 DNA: TGTGCCCGGAGCAACACACCCTACGAGCAGTACTTC.

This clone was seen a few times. The chain's CDR3 is CASSPNSGRAVENLLLQYF. In DNA, the CDR3 is TGTGCCAGCAGTCCTAATAGCGGGAGGGCCGTTGAGAACCTTTTATTGCAGTACTTC. The chain carries TRBV7-9 and TRBJ2-7; 11 nucleotides align to TRBD2. This CDR3 is built from 19 residues. Looked up from germline, CDR1 is SEHNR and CDR2 is FQNEAQ (reference sequence). The J segment lost 9 bases and the V segment lost 6 bases, leaving 25 bases of the junction unmatched.

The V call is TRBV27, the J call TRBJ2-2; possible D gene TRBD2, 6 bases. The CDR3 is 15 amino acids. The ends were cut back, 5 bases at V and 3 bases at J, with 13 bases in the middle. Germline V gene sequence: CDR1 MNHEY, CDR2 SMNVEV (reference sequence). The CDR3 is CASSPAGLDTGELFF. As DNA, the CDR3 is TGTGCCAGCAGTCCGGCGGGACTCGACACCGGGGAGCTGTTTTTT.

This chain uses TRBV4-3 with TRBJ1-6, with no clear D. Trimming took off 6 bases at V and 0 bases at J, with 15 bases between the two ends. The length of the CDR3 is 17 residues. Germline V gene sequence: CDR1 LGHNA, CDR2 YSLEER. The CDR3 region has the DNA TGCGCCAGCAGAGAGGATCGAGATTCCTCCTATAATTCACCCCTCCACTTT. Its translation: CASREDRDSSYNSPLHF.

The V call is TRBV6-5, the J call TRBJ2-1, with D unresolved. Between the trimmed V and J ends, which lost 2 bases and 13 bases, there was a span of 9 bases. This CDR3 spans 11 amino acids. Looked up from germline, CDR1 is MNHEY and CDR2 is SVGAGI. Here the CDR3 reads CASSYIGEQFF. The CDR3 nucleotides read TGTGCCAGCAGTTACATTGGAGAACAGTTCTTC.

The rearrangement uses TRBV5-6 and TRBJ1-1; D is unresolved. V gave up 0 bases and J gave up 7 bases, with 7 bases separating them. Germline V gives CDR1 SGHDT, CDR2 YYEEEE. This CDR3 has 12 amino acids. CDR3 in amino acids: CASSLAPDEAFF. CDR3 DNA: TGTGCCAGCAGCTTGGCCCCAGATGAAGCTTTCTTT.

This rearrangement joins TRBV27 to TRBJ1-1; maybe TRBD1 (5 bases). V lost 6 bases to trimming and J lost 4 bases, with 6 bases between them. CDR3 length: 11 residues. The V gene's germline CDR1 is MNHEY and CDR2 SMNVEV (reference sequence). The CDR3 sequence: CASRTATEAFF. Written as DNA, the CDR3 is TGTGCCAGCAGGACAGCCACTGAAGCTTTCTTT.

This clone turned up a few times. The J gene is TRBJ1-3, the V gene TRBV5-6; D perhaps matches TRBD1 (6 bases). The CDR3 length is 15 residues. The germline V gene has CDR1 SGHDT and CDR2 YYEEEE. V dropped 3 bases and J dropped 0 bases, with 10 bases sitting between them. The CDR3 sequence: CASSSGVSSGNTIYF. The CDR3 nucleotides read TGTGCCAGCAGCTCAGGGGTGAGCTCTGGAAACACCATATATTTT.

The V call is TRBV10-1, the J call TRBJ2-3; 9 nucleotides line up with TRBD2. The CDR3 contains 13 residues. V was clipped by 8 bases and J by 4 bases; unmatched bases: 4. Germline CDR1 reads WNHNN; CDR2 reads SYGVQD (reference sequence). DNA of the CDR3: TGCGCCAGCCGGGCTAGCGGGGCAGATACGCAGTATTTT. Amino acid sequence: CASRASGADTQYF.

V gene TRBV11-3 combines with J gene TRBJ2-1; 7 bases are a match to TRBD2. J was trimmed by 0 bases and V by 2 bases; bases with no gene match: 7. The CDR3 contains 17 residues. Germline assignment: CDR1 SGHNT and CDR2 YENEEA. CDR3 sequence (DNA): TGTGCCAGCAGCTTAAGGTCGGGAGGATCCTCCTACAATGAGCAGTTCTTC. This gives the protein CASSLRSGGSSYNEQFF.